This TCR beta chain stems from a study of shared clonotypes between healthy human individuals. Method: immunoSEQ multiplex PCR; TCRdb's copy keeps in-frame clones and lacks some. The sample contains about 610,000 clones, 97% of which appear only once. This clone was observed a single time. Distinct nucleotide sequences in the sample also encode this CDR3. This clonotype originated in a woman in her thirties in good health. Sequenced material: naive CD4+ T cells sorted from blood. Regarding subset: CD45RA+ positively selected.

This chain's CDR3 is CASSPRTGGYEQYF. The CDR3 DNA is TGTGCCAGCAGCCCCCGGACAGGGGGCTACGAGCAGTACTTC. The rearrangement uses TRBV7-9 and TRBJ2-7; 10 bases map to TRBD1. The CDR3 covers 14 residues. Germline lookup yields CDR1 SEHNR and CDR2 FQNEAQ (reference sequence). With V trimmed by 5 bases and J by 3 bases, 4 bases remained unmatched.